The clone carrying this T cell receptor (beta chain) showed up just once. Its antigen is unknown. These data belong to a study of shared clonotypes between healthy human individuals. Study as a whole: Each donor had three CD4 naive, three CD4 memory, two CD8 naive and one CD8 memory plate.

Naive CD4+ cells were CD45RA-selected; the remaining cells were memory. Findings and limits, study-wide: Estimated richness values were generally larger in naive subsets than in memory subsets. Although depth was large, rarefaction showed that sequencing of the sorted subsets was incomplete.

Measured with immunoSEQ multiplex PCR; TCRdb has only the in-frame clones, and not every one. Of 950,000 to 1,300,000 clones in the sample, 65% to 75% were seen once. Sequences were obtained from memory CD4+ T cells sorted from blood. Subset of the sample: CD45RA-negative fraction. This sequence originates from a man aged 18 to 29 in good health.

DNA of the CDR3: TGTGCCAGCAGCCTTTTCGGGACAGCAGCTGAAGCTTTCTTT. Its translation: CASSLFGTAAEAFF. The chain carries TRBV2 and TRBJ1-1, with TRBD1 matching over 7 bases. The ends lost 6 bases at V and 6 bases at J; junction bases unmatched: 10. From germline, CDR1 is SNHLY and CDR2 FYNNEI. The CDR3 sequence is 14 residues long.